This is a list of T cell receptor beta chains from one sample in a study of blood T cell repertoires in COVID-19. Sequencing was performed with immunoSEQ multiplex PCR; in TCRdb, only in-frame clones are kept and a portion is missing. The repertoire has fewer than 100,000 clones, more than 80% of them found once; the top ten carry about 0.83%. What was sequenced was peripheral blood. Source of these receptors: a woman aged 80 or older with acute or convalescent COVID-19. The CDR3 runs from the conserved cysteine through the conserved F or W. The D gene is left open where the match is weak. The size of a clone is reported for some rows only, either as once, few or many, or as a class for expanded clones.

v_gene	j_gene	d_gene	abundance	CDR3nt	CDR3aa
TRBV28	TRBJ1-5	.	.	TGTGCCACCCTAGGGGGTAGCAATCAGCCCCAGCATTTT	CATLGGSNQPQHF
TRBV2	TRBJ1-2	.	.	TGTGCCAGCAGTGAGACACTTTATGGCTACACCTTC	CASSETLYGYTF
TRBV4-1	TRBJ2-2	.	many	TGCGCCAGCAGCCAATTGGACATTATCGCGAACACCGGGGAGCTGTTTTTT	CASSQLDIIANTGELFF
TRBV7-9	TRBJ2-5	TRBD1	few	TGTGCCAGCAGCGCAACAGGGGGCGGGGAGACCCAGTACTTC	CASSATGGGETQYF
TRBV6-5	TRBJ2-7	TRBD1	.	TGTGCCAGCAGTTACGACAGGGGGTACGAGCAGTACTTC	CASSYDRGYEQYF
TRBV7-9	TRBJ1-4	TRBD1	.	TGTGCCAGCAGCGTGGGACAGGGAACCCTTAATGAAAAACTGTTTTTT	CASSVGQGTLNEKLFF
TRBV24-1	TRBJ2-2	TRBD1	.	TGTGCCACCAGTGATTCTGGGACAGGGAAGAACACCGGGGAGCTGTTTTTT	CATSDSGTGKNTGELFF
TRBV9	TRBJ2-2	TRBD2	.	TGTGCCAGCAGCGGTGGGACTAGCGGGAGGTTTTTGACCGGGGAGCTGTTTTTT	CASSGGTSGRFLTGELFF
TRBV11-2	TRBJ2-2	.	.	TGTGCCAGCAGCCTCGGTGGGGGGTATACCGGGGAGCTGTTTTTT	CASSLGGGYTGELFF
TRBV25-1	TRBJ1-6	TRBD1	.	TGTGCCAGCAGTGGACAGGGGGGATGGAATTCACCCCTCCACTTT	CASSGQGGWNSPLHF
TRBV9	TRBJ1-2	.	.	TGTGCCAGCAGCGCCGATCCTACAGGGTCCTATGGCTACACCTTC	CASSADPTGSYGYTF
TRBV19	TRBJ2-5	.	.	TGTGCCAGTAGTATAGACCCTACGCCGGTAGAGACCCAGTACTTC	CASSIDPTPVETQYF
TRBV11-2	TRBJ2-7	.	.	TGTGCCAGCAGCAAGGGAGCTATCCCCGAGCAGTACTTC	CASSKGAIPEQYF
TRBV3-1/TRBV3-2	TRBJ1-2	TRBD1	.	TGTGCCAGCAGCCAGGGACAGGGAGCTAACTATGGCTACACCTTC	CASSQGQGANYGYTF
TRBV6-2/TRBV6-3	TRBJ2-4	.	.	TGTGCCAGCAGTAGGGGATCAGCCAAAAACATTCAGTACTTC	CASSRGSAKNIQYF
TRBV7-2	TRBJ2-3	TRBD2	.	TGTGCCAGCAGCTTAGTACTAGCGGGGTTAGGAGATACGCAGTATTTT	CASSLVLAGLGDTQYF
TRBV4-3	TRBJ2-3	TRBD2	.	TGCGCCAGCAGCCCTCTGACTAGCGGGGGAACAGATACGCAGTATTTT	CASSPLTSGGTDTQYF
TRBV12-3/TRBV12-4	TRBJ1-2	.	.	TGTGCCAGCAGTCCCAACAATTATGGCTACACCTTC	CASSPNNYGYTF
TRBV6-7	TRBJ1-4	.	.	TGTGCCAGCAGTTACTCGTCGCGACATCAGTATGAAAAACTGTTTTTT	CASSYSSRHQYEKLFF
TRBV4-1	TRBJ2-7	.	.	TGCGCCAGCAGCCATGGAAGTCGGGGGGCTGGGTCCTACGAGCAGTACTTC	CASSHGSRGAGSYEQYF
TRBV5-1	TRBJ2-1	.	.	TGCGCCAGCAGCTTGGGGATTCAGGGCTCCTACAATGAGCAGTTCTTC	CASSLGIQGSYNEQFF
TRBV12-3/TRBV12-4	TRBJ1-1	.	.	TGTGCCAGCAGGGAGGAGGGTGAAGCTTTCTTT	CASREEGEAFF
TRBV9	TRBJ2-5	.	.	TGTGCCAGCAGCGTCTCAGCGGGCCACCAAGAGACCCAGTACTTC	CASSVSAGHQETQYF
TRBV5-4	TRBJ2-3	.	.	TGTGCCAGCAGCTTCTCCGGGACAGATACGCAGTATTTT	CASSFSGTDTQYF
TRBV5-1	TRBJ2-5	TRBD2	.	TGCGCCAGCAGCTTGGAACCAGCGGGGGGGCGGGAGACCCAGTACTTC	CASSLEPAGGRETQYF
TRBV15	TRBJ2-1	TRBD1	few	TGTGCCACCAGCCCCAGGACAGGCCCATACAATGAGCAGTTCTTC	CATSPRTGPYNEQFF
TRBV9	TRBJ2-1	TRBD1	.	TGTGCCAGCAGCGTAGTGGACAGGGGTAACAATGAGCAGTTCTTC	CASSVVDRGNNEQFF
TRBV7-9	TRBJ2-1	TRBD2	.	TGTGCCAGCAGCCCATATTTAGCGGGGGGACGAGGTGAGCAGTTCTTC	CASSPYLAGGRGEQFF
TRBV7-8	TRBJ2-1	.	.	TGTGCCAGCAGCCTAAGACAATACAATGAGCAGTTCTTC	CASSLRQYNEQFF
TRBV4-3	TRBJ2-7	.	.	TGCGCCAGCAGCCAAGTAGGGGGCTACGAGCAGTACTTC	CASSQVGGYEQYF
TRBV5-1	TRBJ2-5	.	.	TGCGCCAGCAGCTTGGATACAGGTATCCAAGAGACCCAGTACTTC	CASSLDTGIQETQYF
TRBV11-3	TRBJ2-1	TRBD2	.	TGTGCCAGCAGCTTAGCGGGAGGGAATGAGCAGTTCTTC	CASSLAGGNEQFF
TRBV28	TRBJ2-7	TRBD2	few	TGTGCCAGCAGTCCACTGGGTCGACTAGCGGGAGGGCCATCCTACGAGCAGTACTTC	CASSPLGRLAGGPSYEQYF
TRBV19	TRBJ1-5	TRBD1	.	TGTGCCAGTAGTGCGCGGACAGGGCCCAATCAGCCCCAGCATTTT	CASSARTGPNQPQHF
TRBV7-9	TRBJ1-2	.	.	TGTGCCAGCAGCTTAGGGGGGCCTAGGCCCTATGGCTACACCTTC	CASSLGGPRPYGYTF
TRBV28	TRBJ1-5	TRBD1	.	TGTGCCAGCAGTTCCCAGGGGGCGAGTCAGCCCCAGCATTTT	CASSSQGASQPQHF
TRBV15	TRBJ2-2	.	once	TGTGCCACCAGCAGAGAAACAGGGCAAATTGCCGGGGAGCTGTTTTTT	CATSRETGQIAGELFF
TRBV9	TRBJ1-2	.	.	TGTGCCAGCAGCGTAGAGGGGAGGGGTCGTTATGGCTACACCTTC	CASSVEGRGRYGYTF